These 20 T cell receptor beta chains originate from one sample sequenced in a study. TCRdb used MiXCR to reprocess the 5' RACE reads, holding one entry per CDR3 protein. The table has 250 to 300 distinct CDR3 sequences, around 9.6% seen once; the top ten hold around 59%. Sequenced: effector memory T cells from blood PBMCs. Sample subset: effector memory CD4+ T cells. All receptors derive from a male donor with HIV.

This clonotype is large by share. V usage is TRBV7-2 and J usage is TRBJ1-1; no clear D. The CDR3 sequence is 12 residues long. Germline lookup yields CDR1 SGHTA and CDR2 FQGNSA. The ends were cut back, 3 bases at V and 2 bases at J, with 4 bases in the middle. CDR3 in DNA: TGTGCCAGCAGCTTTTCAAACACTGAAGCTTTCTTT. It translates to CASSFSNTEAFF.

This sequence joins TRBV7-2 and TRBJ2-1; D not certain. The CDR3 has 14 amino acids. Trimming took off 5 bases at V and 5 bases at J, with 13 bases between the two ends. The germline V gene has CDR1 SGHTA and CDR2 FQGNSA. The CDR3 DNA sequence: TGTGCCAGCAGCCAACCCGGGCCGAACAATGAGCAGTTCTTC. Translation: CASSQPGPNNEQFF.

Within the sample, this clonotype is large. The chain combines TRBV6-5 with TRBJ1-1; D ambiguous. CDR1 is MNHEY, CDR2 SVGAGI, per germline. Trimming removed 5 bases from V and 4 bases from J, with 8 bases in between. CDR3 size: 12 residues. The CDR3 nucleotides read TGTGCCAGCAGTAGGGTGTCCACTGAAGCTTTCTTT. Protein sequence: CASSRVSTEAFF.

This clonotype was counted only a few times. The chain combines TRBV4-3 with TRBJ2-1; no clear D. Germline V gene lookup returns CDR1 LGHNA and CDR2 YSLEER. There are 15 residues in the CDR3. Trimming stripped 0 bases from V and 3 bases from J, with 9 bases between. The CDR3 protein is CASSQELLYYNEQFF. CDR3 sequence (DNA): TGCGCCAGCAGCCAAGAACTTCTCTACTACAATGAGCAGTTCTTC.

In its sample, this clonotype ranks as large. The rearrangement uses TRBV18 and TRBJ2-1; the match to TRBD2 covers 14 bases. The CDR3 extends over 16 amino acids. CDR1 is KGHSH and CDR2 is LQKENI in the germline V gene. The V gene end was trimmed by 4 bases and the J gene end by 7 bases; junction bases not matched to a gene: 6. Here the CDR3 reads CASSLPGLAGENEQFF. The CDR3 DNA reads TGTGCCAGCTCACTACCGGGACTAGCGGGGGAGAATGAGCAGTTCTTC.

This clonotype appeared a few times. This chain connects TRBV28 to TRBJ2-5; D gene unclear. Trimming left V 8 bases short and J 4 bases short, with 17 bases between. This CDR3 is 14 amino acids long. Germline V gene lookup returns CDR1 MDHEN and CDR2 SYDVKM. Here the CDR3 DNA reads TGTGCCAGCCACCTACGGTCACGAAGAGAGACCCAGTACTTC. Protein: CASHLRSRRETQYF.

This clonotype was seen only a few times. The V and J genes are TRBV7-1 and TRBJ2-1; the match to TRBD2 covers 8 bases. TRBV7-1 belongs to the ORF category, with a function that is uncertain. The CDR3 has 17 amino acids. Trimming cost V 3 bases and J 3 bases; bases outside gene matches: 10. The CDR3 loop reads CASSSPRTSLHYNEQFF. For the CDR3, the DNA is TGTGCCAGCAGCTCCCCGCGGACTAGCTTACACTACAATGAGCAGTTCTTC.

This clonotype is large within its sample. CDR3 sequence reads: CATRGGYNSPLHF. The CDR3 DNA reads TGTGCCACCCGGGGGGGTTATAATTCACCCCTCCACTTT. V usage is TRBV10-3 and J usage is TRBJ1-6, with a possible D match to TRBD1 (5 bases). The germline V gene encodes CDR1 ENHRY and CDR2 SYGVKD. This CDR3 contains 13 residues. The V gene lost 10 bases and the J gene lost 4 bases, with 11 bases spanning the gap.

This clonotype turned up a few times. This rearrangement joins TRBV11-3 to TRBJ2-7; tentative D call: TRBD1 (5 bases). The germline CDR1 and CDR2 sequences are SGHNT and YENEEA. The CDR3 has 13 residues. Between the trimmed V and J ends, which lost 4 bases and 7 bases, there was a span of 14 bases. This chain's CDR3 is CASSSQGPGEQYF. For the CDR3, the DNA is TGTGCCAGCAGCTCGCAAGGCCCAGGGGAGCAGTACTTC. The full variable domain, its missing parts supplied by reference TRBV11-3 and TRBJ2-7, is EAGVVQSPRYKIIEKKQPVAFWCNPISGHNTLYWYLQNLGQGPELLIRYENEEAVDDSQLPKDRFSAERLKGVDSTLKIQPAELGDSAVYLCASSSQGPGEQYFGPGTRLTVT.

As to this clonotype: Because it lacks the conserved phenylalanine or tryptophan at the end, this CDR3 is likely a read error. The chain couples TRBV4-2 to TRBJ1-1, with 10 bases lining up with TRBD1. J lost 1 base, V lost 4 bases, and 3 bases had no gene match. The CDR3 runs 15 residues. The germline V gene has CDR1 LGHNA and CDR2 YNFKEQ. CDR3 DNA: TGTGCCAGCAGCCCGTGGACAGGGGGGAACACTGAAGCTTTCGTT. Protein: CASSPWTGGNTEAFV.

Within the sample, this clonotype is large. The chain combines TRBV7-8 with TRBJ2-7; D ambiguous. Germline CDR1 SGHVS, CDR2 FQNEAQ. There are 13 residues in the CDR3. Trimming removed 3 bases at V and 5 bases at J, with 11 bases between. In nucleotides, the CDR3 is TGTGCCAGCAGCTTGAACACTATTGACGAGCAGTACTTC. Its translation is CASSLNTIDEQYF.

V and J are TRBV4-3 and TRBJ1-2; D is unresolved. Germline-derived CDR1 and CDR2 are LGHNA and YSLEER. V lost 3 bases, J lost 8 bases, and 22 bases lay in between. The CDR3 totals 16 residues. The CDR3 DNA follows: TGCGCCAGCAGCCAGGTCCCCGGTCAAAGAACTATCGGCTACACCTTC. This encodes CASSQVPGQRTIGYTF.

This clonotype is large by share. The chain employs TRBV18 and TRBJ2-7, with a weak D call TRBD2 (7 bases). Germline-derived CDR1 and CDR2 are KGHSH and LQKENI. Between the trimmed V and J ends, which lost 8 bases and 2 bases, there was a span of 13 bases. This CDR3 comprises 13 residues. The CDR3, as DNA: TGTGCCAGCCACGGGGAGGGGGCCTACGAGCAGTACTTC. It is translated as CASHGEGAYEQYF.

This chain connects TRBV20-1 to TRBJ2-7; 9 bases match TRBD2. Germline V gives CDR1 DFQATT, CDR2 SNEGSKA (reference sequence). This CDR3 has 14 residues. V shed 1 base and J 5 bases; nucleotides not matched to a gene: 6. CDR3 sequence: CSARVSSGNDEQYF. For the CDR3, the DNA is TGCAGTGCTAGAGTGTCTAGCGGGAACGACGAGCAGTACTTC.

Judged by abundance, this clonotype is large (0.1 to 1%). This rearrangement joins TRBV6-1 to TRBJ1-1; D call uncertain. The germline CDR1 and CDR2 sequences are MNHNS and SASEGT. The CDR3 is 13 amino acids. V gave up 4 bases and J gave up 0 bases, with 6 bases separating them. The DNA for the CDR3 is TGTGCCAGCAGTGCTTTTATGAACACTGAAGCTTTCTTT. It specifies CASSAFMNTEAFF.

For this clonotype: This may be a read error: a much more frequent sequence differs by one nucleotide. The chain carries TRBV7-7 and TRBJ2-1; TRBD2 aligns across 9 bases. This CDR3 has 15 amino acids. Germline CDR1 and CDR2: SSHAT and FNYEAQ (reference sequence). V was clipped by 6 bases and J by 4 bases; unmatched bases: 7. The CDR3 DNA is TGTGCCAGCAGGCCCCTAGCGGGGCATTACAATGAGCAGTTCTTC. Protein: CASRPLAGHYNEQFF.

By share, this clonotype ranks as hyperexpanded. For the CDR3, the DNA is TGTGCCAGCAGCTTAGACCCTGTGGGGGGGTGGGCTACTGAAGCTTTCTTT. This encodes CASSLDPVGGWATEAFF. The chain recombines TRBV11-2 with TRBJ1-1, with a possible D match to TRBD1 (5 bases). Germline V lookup: CDR1 SGHAT, CDR2 FQNNGV. V gave up 0 bases and J gave up 5 bases, with 19 bases separating them. The CDR3 has 17 amino acids.

The rearrangement joins TRBV12-3 or TRBV12-4 to TRBJ1-1; D may be TRBD1 (6 bases). Trimming cost V 6 bases and J 0 bases, with 14 bases left between them. This CDR3 is built from 15 residues. In nucleotides, the CDR3 is TGTGCCAGCAGCTACTCCGGGACACTGAACACTGAAGCTTTCTTT. This encodes CASSYSGTLNTEAFF.

By its share, this clonotype is large. This chain connects TRBV30 to TRBJ1-1; D call uncertain. The CDR3 is 13 amino acids. Trimming removed 3 bases at V and 4 bases at J, with 12 bases between. Germline V gene data show CDR1 as GTSNPN and CDR2 as SVGIG (reference sequence). The chain's CDR3 is CAWSTLGFTEAFF. CDR3 bases: TGTGCCTGGAGCACCTTGGGTTTCACTGAAGCTTTCTTT.

This clonotype has only a few counts. The chain links TRBV6-1 to TRBJ2-2; TRBD2 matches 9 bases. This CDR3 contains 16 residues. V was pared by 6 bases and J by 6 bases, with 11 bases of the junction left unmatched. Germline V CDR1 and CDR2: MNHNS, SASEGT. CDR3 in amino acids: CASSRTRGGRAGELFF. Here the CDR3 DNA reads TGTGCCAGCAGCCGAACTAGGGGCGGGAGGGCCGGGGAGCTGTTTTTT.